These 3 T cell receptor beta chains originate from one sample sequenced in a study of OX40 agonist ivuxolimab in advanced cancers. Sequencing was performed with immunoSEQ multiplex PCR; in TCRdb, only in-frame clones are kept and a portion is missing. The table lists over 100,000 clones, roughly 91% of them singletons. The sequenced sample was CD4+ or CD8+ T cells sorted from blood, obtained in a trial of the OX40 agonist ivuxolimab. These receptors came from an adult with an advanced solid tumor such as melanoma, head and neck, liver or kidney cancer.

V and J are TRBV28 and TRBJ2-6; 7 bases line up with TRBD1. The V gene's germline CDR1 is MDHEN and CDR2 SYDVKM. This CDR3 is 15 amino acids long. With 6 bases clipped from V and 4 bases from J, the junction kept 6 bases outside the gene matches. Here the CDR3 DNA reads TGTGCCAGCAGCCCGACAGGGTCCGGGGCCAACGTCCTGACTTTC. Its translation: CASSPTGSGANVLTF.

The chain employs TRBV7-9 and TRBJ2-7, with 10 nucleotides matching TRBD1. Per the germline V gene, CDR1 is SEHNR and CDR2 is FQNEAQ (reference sequence). J gave up 5 bases and V 8 bases, and 9 bases lay outside the gene matches. The CDR3 runs to 14 residues. This CDR3 reads CASQVGDRGNEQYF. CDR3 DNA sequence: TGTGCCAGCCAAGTGGGGGACAGGGGCAACGAGCAGTACTTC.

V and J are TRBV5-1 and TRBJ1-4; D might be TRBD1 (5 bases). The CDR3 totals 15 residues. With 4 bases removed from V and 8 bases from J, the gap between germline ends came to 18 bases. Germline V gene data show CDR1 as SGHRS and CDR2 as YFSETQ. The CDR3 bases are TGCGCCAGCAGCCCCGCGAGGGGCGGGGAGGAAAAACTGTTTTTT. This translates into CASSPARGGEEKLFF.